These 22 T cell receptor beta chains share one sample of origin, sequenced in a study of cytomegalovirus exposure and HLA in healthy donors. Assay: immunoSEQ multiplex PCR; the TCRdb copy retains only in-frame clones and omits some. The sample shows some 120,000 clones, 85% to 90% of them seen only once. The sample consisted of PBMCs. The receptor source for this set is a man in his thirties or forties in good health and CMV-seronegative.

The chain employs TRBV4-3 and TRBJ1-6, with no clear D. The CDR3 length is 15 residues. V was shortened by 4 bases and J by 2 bases, with 9 bases between the two germline ends. CDR1 LGHNA and CDR2 YSLEER come from the germline V gene. CDR3 amino acids: CASSPGWAYNSPLHF. CDR3 bases: TGCGCCAGCAGCCCCGGGTGGGCCTATAATTCACCCCTCCACTTT.

The chain employs TRBV4-2 and TRBJ2-1; 9 nucleotides align to TRBD1. V trimming: 1 base; J trimming: 14 bases; junction bases outside the gene matches: 6. The length of the CDR3 is 13 residues. CDR1 and CDR2 (germline): LGHNA, YNFKEQ. CDR3: CASSQARDRVEFF. In DNA, the CDR3 is TGTGCCAGCAGCCAAGCACGGGACAGGGTTGAGTTCTTC.

This rearrangement joins TRBV6-5 to TRBJ1-3, with 7 bases matching TRBD1. Germline V gene sequence: CDR1 MNHEY, CDR2 SVGAGI. The CDR3 extends over 15 amino acids. V was pared by 6 bases and J by 4 bases, with 9 bases of the junction left unmatched. The CDR3: CASRSDRTGGNTIYF. The CDR3 DNA reads TGTGCCAGCAGATCGGACAGGACGGGAGGAAACACCATATATTTT.

The chain combines TRBV5-8 with TRBJ2-5; 8 bases are shared with TRBD2. J was trimmed by 3 bases and V by 5 bases; bases with no gene match: 12. This CDR3 has 16 residues. In germline, CDR1 is SGHTS, CDR2 YDEGEE. The DNA for the CDR3 is TGTGCCAGCAGTTATACACAGCGGGGGATAAAAGAGACCCAGTACTTC. This translates into CASSYTQRGIKETQYF. The full variable domain, with the rest looked up from reference TRBV5-8 and TRBJ2-5, is EAGVTQSPTHLIKTRGQQATLRCSPISGHTSVYWYQQALGLGLQFLLWYDEGEERNRGNFPPRFSGRQFPNYSSELNVNALELEDSALYLCASSYTQRGIKETQYFGPGTRLLVL.

The chain joins TRBV18 to TRBJ1-5; 9 bases agree with TRBD1. Germline CDR1 reads KGHSH; CDR2 reads LQKENI. CDR3 length: 14 amino acids. Trimming at V came to 4 bases and at J to 4 bases, leaving 2 bases not matched to a gene. The CDR3 region is CASSQQGANQPQHF. The CDR3 bases are TGTGCCAGCTCACAACAGGGGGCAAATCAGCCCCAGCATTTT.

The V call is TRBV2, the J call TRBJ2-1, with TRBD2 matching 7 bases. This CDR3 has 15 amino acids. Germline V gene data show CDR1 as SNHLY and CDR2 as FYNNEI. Trimming took 6 bases from V and 4 from J; bases not matched to a gene: 9. The CDR3 coding sequence is TGTGCCAGCAGAGTAGCGGGCCCCTCTTACAATGAGCAGTTCTTC. This translates into CASRVAGPSYNEQFF.

The genes are TRBV18 and TRBJ2-7; the D gene is possibly TRBD1 (7 bases). The CDR3 is 18 amino acids. Germline assignment: CDR1 KGHSH and CDR2 LQKENI. V was cut by 4 bases and J by 3 bases, with 25 bases left in between. For the CDR3, the DNA is TGTGCCAGCTCACTCACAGGGGTTTCGGGGGATTACCTCTACGAGCAGTACTTC. It translates to CASSLTGVSGDYLYEQYF. Based on the CDR3 plus reference TRBV18 and TRBJ2-7, the full variable domain is NAGVMQNPRHLVRRRGQEARLRCSPMKGHSHVYWYRQLPEEGLKFMVYLQKENIIDESGMPKERFSAEFPKEGPSILRIQQVVRGDSAAYFCASSLTGVSGDYLYEQYFGPGTRLTVT.

The chain uses TRBV18 and TRBJ2-3, with 8 bases fitting TRBD2. The junction had 4 bases not matched to a gene; V was cut back by 0 bases and J by 2 bases. Germline CDR1 KGHSH, CDR2 LQKENI. The CDR3 length is 16 residues. The CDR3 loop reads CASSPPPAGDTDTQYF. Here the CDR3 DNA reads TGTGCCAGCTCACCACCGCCAGCGGGGGACACAGATACGCAGTATTTT. The entire variable domain, with the rest obtained from reference TRBV18 and TRBJ2-3, is as follows: NAGVMQNPRHLVRRRGQEARLRCSPMKGHSHVYWYRQLPEEGLKFMVYLQKENIIDESGMPKERFSAEFPKEGPSILRIQQVVRGDSAAYFCASSPPPAGDTDTQYFGPGTRLTVL.

The chain carries TRBV7-7 and TRBJ2-1, with 9 bases lining up with TRBD2. After removal of 5 bases from V and 7 bases from J, the junction contained 6 bases not matched to a gene. The CDR3 is 14 residues long. The germline CDR1 and CDR2 sequences are SSHAT and FNYEAQ (reference sequence). DNA for the CDR3: TGTGCCAGCAGCACGGGACTAGCACCAAATGAGCAGTTCTTC. Encoded protein: CASSTGLAPNEQFF.

This chain joins TRBV28 and TRBJ1-1, with D possibly TRBD1 on 5 matching bases. This CDR3 spans 15 amino acids. Trimming cost V 2 bases and J 1 base, with 11 bases left between them. The V gene's germline CDR1 is MDHEN and CDR2 SYDVKM. The CDR3: CASSLGGDRNTEAFF. Written as DNA, the CDR3 is TGTGCCAGCAGTTTAGGCGGCGACAGGAACACTGAAGCTTTCTTT.

The rearrangement uses TRBV11-2 and TRBJ2-7, with TRBD1 matching 12 bases. CDR1 is SGHAT, CDR2 FQNNGV, per germline. V was pared by 5 bases and J by 6 bases, with 14 bases of the junction left unmatched. The CDR3 has 17 amino acids. The CDR3 protein is CASSATRDRGPLAEQYF. CDR3 nucleotides: TGTGCCAGCAGCGCAACCCGGGACAGGGGGCCTCTTGCCGAGCAGTACTTC.

The chain employs TRBV11-2 and TRBJ1-2; D not resolved. This CDR3 comprises 15 residues. Trimming pared 5 bases from V and 4 bases from J, leaving 17 bases between. CDR1 and CDR2 from the germline V gene are SGHAT and FQNNGV. The CDR3 DNA follows: TGTGCCAGCAGCCCCGCTTGGAGGGCCGGCTATGGCTACACCTTC. It specifies CASSPAWRAGYGYTF.

V usage is TRBV2 and J usage is TRBJ2-5; perhaps TRBD2 as D (6 bases). Trimming left V 6 bases short and J 9 bases short, with 17 bases between. The length of the CDR3 is 13 residues. Germline V gene data show CDR1 as SNHLY and CDR2 as FYNNEI. The chain's CDR3 is CASRIPGVEAQYF. CDR3 sequence (DNA): TGTGCCAGCAGAATCCCGGGGGTCGAGGCCCAGTACTTC. Together with reference TRBV2 and TRBJ2-5, the CDR3 gives the full variable domain: EPEVTQTPSHQVTQMGQEVILRCVPISNHLYFYWYRQILGQKVEFLVSFYNNEISEKSEIFDDQFSVERPDGSNFTLKIRSTKLEDSAMYFCASRIPGVEAQYFGPGTRLLVL.

J is TRBJ2-3 and V is TRBV5-6; perhaps TRBD2 as D (6 bases). The V and J ends lost 4 bases and 2 bases respectively, with 14 bases between them. CDR3 size: 15 residues. Germline assignment: CDR1 SGHDT and CDR2 YYEEEE. CDR3 sequence: CASSPLRDSTDTQYF. The CDR3 DNA reads as TGTGCCAGCAGCCCACTCCGGGACTCCACAGATACGCAGTATTTT.

The rearrangement links TRBV15 to TRBJ2-5; maybe TRBD1 (6 bases). The V end was cut by 3 bases, the J end by 5 bases, with 22 bases between. This CDR3 has 17 residues. Looked up from germline, CDR1 is LNHNV and CDR2 is YYDKDF (reference sequence). CDR3 coding DNA: TGTGCCACCAGCAGGACTCGGACAGCCCCAGGAGCCGAGACCCAGTACTTC. Its translation: CATSRTRTAPGAETQYF.

The chain couples TRBV11-1 to TRBJ2-2; D might be TRBD1 (6 bases). Germline assignment: CDR1 SGHAT and CDR2 FQDESV (reference sequence). CDR3 size: 18 residues. Trimming cost V 3 bases and J 0 bases, with 17 bases left between them. DNA of the CDR3: TGTGCCAGCAGCTTCGCCGGGCAGGGACACACGAACACCGGGGAGCTGTTTTTT. The encoded protein is CASSFAGQGHTNTGELFF.

The V and J genes are TRBV4-3 and TRBJ2-5; possible D gene TRBD2, 7 bases. CDR1 LGHNA and CDR2 YSLEER come from the germline V gene. Trimming removed 1 base from V and 5 bases from J, with 14 bases in between. The CDR3 is made up of 15 amino acids. Written as DNA, the CDR3 is TGCGCCAGCAGCCAAGTGGGGGGGCCGGGGGAGACCCAGTACTTC. Translating it yields CASSQVGGPGETQYF.

The chain has TRBV6-5 and TRBJ1-2; D not resolved. The CDR3 has 13 residues. Germline V CDR1 and CDR2: MNHEY, SVGAGI. The ends were cut back, 6 bases at V and 8 bases at J, with 16 bases in the middle. CDR3 coding DNA: TGTGCCAGCAGACCCCCGGGAAAGGAGGGCTACACCTTC. Translating gives CASRPPGKEGYTF.

The rearrangement uses TRBV18 and TRBJ1-4; TRBD1 is a possible D gene (5 bases). The CDR3 sequence is 15 residues long. Per the germline V gene, CDR1 is KGHSH and CDR2 is LQKENI. The germline V and J ends were trimmed by 1 base and 8 bases, with 14 bases remaining between them. The CDR3 is CASSPLGGNGEKLFF. The CDR3 DNA reads TGTGCCAGCTCACCACTTGGGGGGAATGGCGAAAAACTGTTTTTT.

V gene TRBV12-5 combines with J gene TRBJ2-7; possible D gene TRBD2, 5 bases. Germline V lookup: CDR1 LGHNT, CDR2 FRNRAP. Trimming pared 6 bases from V and 0 bases from J, leaving 12 bases between. The CDR3 extends over 14 amino acids. CDR3: CASGGDTLSYEQYF. CDR3 sequence (DNA): TGTGCTAGTGGGGGAGACACCCTCTCCTACGAGCAGTACTTC.

This clone appeared once. This sequence joins TRBV28 and TRBJ1-2; maybe TRBD1 (6 bases). Deletions cut 5 bases from V and 0 bases from J, with 10 bases between. The CDR3 has 14 amino acids. Germline CDR1 is MDHEN and CDR2 is SYDVKM. The CDR3 coding sequence is TGTGCCAGCAGTACCGGGACAACTAACTATGGCTACACCTTC. Residues: CASSTGTTNYGYTF.

The J gene is TRBJ2-7, the V gene TRBV5-1; no firm D call. The CDR3 has 15 amino acids. Per the germline V gene, CDR1 is SGHRS and CDR2 is YFSETQ. V lost 0 bases and J 2 bases, leaving 12 bases between the germline ends. Written as DNA, the CDR3 is TGCGCCAGCAGCTTGGCCGCAGGCGCAGCCTACGAGCAGTACTTC. It yields the protein CASSLAAGAAYEQYF.